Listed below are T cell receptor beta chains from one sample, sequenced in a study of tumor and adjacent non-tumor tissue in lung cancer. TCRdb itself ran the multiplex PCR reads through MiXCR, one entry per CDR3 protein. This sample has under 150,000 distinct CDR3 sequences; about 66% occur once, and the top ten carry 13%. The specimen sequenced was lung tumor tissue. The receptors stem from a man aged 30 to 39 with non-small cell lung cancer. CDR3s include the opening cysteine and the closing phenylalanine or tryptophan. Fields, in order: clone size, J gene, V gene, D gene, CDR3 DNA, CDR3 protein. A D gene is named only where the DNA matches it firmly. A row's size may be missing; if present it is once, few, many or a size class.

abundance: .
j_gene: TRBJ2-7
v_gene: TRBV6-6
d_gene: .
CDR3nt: TGTGTCAGCAGTTACTCTTGGCAGGGCGCCTACGAGCAGTACTTC
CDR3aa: CVSSYSWQGAYEQYF

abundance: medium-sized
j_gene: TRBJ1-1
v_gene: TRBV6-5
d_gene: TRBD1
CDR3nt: TGTGCCAGCAGTTCACAAAACCTACAGGGGGTGGCTTTCTTT
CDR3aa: CASSSQNLQGVAFF

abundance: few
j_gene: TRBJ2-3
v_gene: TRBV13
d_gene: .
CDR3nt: TGTGCCAGCAGCGCACAACTAGGGGATACGCAGTATTTT
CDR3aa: CASSAQLGDTQYF

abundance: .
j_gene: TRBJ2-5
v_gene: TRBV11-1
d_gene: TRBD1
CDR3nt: TGTGCCAGCAGCGCGAGGACAGGGTTCCAAGAGACCCAATACTTC
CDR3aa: CASSARTGFQETQYF

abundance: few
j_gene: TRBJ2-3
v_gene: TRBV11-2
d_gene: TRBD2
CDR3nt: TGTGCCAGCAGCTTAGGTGCTCTAGCGGGGGAATCGGATACGCGGTATTTT
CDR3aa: CASSLGALAGESDTRYF

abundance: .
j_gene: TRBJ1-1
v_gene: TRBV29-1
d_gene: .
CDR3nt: TGCAGCGTTGAGATGGCCGCACCTGAAGCTTTCTTT
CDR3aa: CSVEMAAPEAFF

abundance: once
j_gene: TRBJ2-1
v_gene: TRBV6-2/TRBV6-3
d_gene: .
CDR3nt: TGTGTCAGCAGTTACCAGGACTATTCCAATGAGCAGATCTTC
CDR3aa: CVSSYQDYSNEQIF

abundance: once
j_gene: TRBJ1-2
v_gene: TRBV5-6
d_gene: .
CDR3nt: TGTGCCACCCAGGACGGGGTCTCGGCTAACTATGACTACACCTTC
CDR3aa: CATQDGVSANYDYTF

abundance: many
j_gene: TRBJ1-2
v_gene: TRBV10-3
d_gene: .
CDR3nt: TGTGCCATCAGTGCGACTAACTATGGCTACACCTTC
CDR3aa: CAISATNYGYTF

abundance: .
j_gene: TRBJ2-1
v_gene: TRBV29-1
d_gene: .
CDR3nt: TGCGGCGCTGTGGGTAGGGATAACAATGAGCAGTTCTTC
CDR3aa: CGAVGRDNNEQFF

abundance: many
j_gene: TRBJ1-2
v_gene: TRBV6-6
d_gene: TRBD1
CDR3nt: TGTGCCAGCACCTTAGACAGGGTAGGAACCTTC
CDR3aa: CASTLDRVGTF

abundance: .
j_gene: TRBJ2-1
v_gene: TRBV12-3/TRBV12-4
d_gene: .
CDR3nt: TGTGACAGCAGTCTCCCAGAGGGCGGAAACAATGAGCAGTTCTTC
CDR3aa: CDSSLPEGGNNEQFF